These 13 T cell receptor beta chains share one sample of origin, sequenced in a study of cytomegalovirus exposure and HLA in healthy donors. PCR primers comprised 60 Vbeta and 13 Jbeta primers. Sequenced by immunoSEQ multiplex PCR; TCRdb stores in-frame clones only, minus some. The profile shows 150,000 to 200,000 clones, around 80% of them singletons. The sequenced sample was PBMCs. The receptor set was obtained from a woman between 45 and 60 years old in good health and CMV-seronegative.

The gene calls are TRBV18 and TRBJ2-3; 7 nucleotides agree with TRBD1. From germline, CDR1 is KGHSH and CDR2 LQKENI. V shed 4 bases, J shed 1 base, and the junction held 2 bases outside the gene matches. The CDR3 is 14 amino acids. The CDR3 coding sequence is TGTGCCAGCTCACGGGACAGCCGCACAGATACGCAGTATTTT. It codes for CASSRDSRTDTQYF.

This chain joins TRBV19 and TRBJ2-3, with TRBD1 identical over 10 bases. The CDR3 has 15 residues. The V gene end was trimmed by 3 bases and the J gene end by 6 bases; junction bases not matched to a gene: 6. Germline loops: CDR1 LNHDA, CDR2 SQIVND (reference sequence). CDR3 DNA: TGTGCCAGTAGTATGAGGACAGGGGGTGGGGATACGCAGTATTTT. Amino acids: CASSMRTGGGDTQYF.

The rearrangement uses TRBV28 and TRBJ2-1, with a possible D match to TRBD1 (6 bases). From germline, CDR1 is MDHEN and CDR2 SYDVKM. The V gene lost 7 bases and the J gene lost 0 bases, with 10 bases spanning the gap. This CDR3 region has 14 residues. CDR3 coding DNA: TGTGCCAGCAAAGGGGGAAGCTCCTACAATGAGCAGTTCTTC. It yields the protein CASKGGSSYNEQFF.

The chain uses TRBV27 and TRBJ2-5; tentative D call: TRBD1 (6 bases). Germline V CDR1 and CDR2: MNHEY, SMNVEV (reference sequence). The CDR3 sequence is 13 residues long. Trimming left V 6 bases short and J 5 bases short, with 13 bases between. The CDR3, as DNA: TGTGCCAGCAGAGCAGGGGTTCGGGAGACCCAGTACTTC. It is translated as CASRAGVRETQYF.

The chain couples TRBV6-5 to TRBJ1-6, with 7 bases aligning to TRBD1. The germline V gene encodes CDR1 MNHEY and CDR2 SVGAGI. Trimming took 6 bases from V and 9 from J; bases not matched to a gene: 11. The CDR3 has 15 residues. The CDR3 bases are TGTGCCAGCAGCAGGAACCGGGACAGTAGTTCACCCCTCCACTTT. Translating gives CASSRNRDSSSPLHF.

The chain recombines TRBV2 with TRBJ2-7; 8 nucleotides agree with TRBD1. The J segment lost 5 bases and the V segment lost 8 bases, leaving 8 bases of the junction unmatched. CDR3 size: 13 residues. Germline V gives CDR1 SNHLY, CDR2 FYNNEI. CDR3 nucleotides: TGTGCCAGCCTTGGAACAGGGGGAGACGAGCAGTACTTC. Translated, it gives CASLGTGGDEQYF.

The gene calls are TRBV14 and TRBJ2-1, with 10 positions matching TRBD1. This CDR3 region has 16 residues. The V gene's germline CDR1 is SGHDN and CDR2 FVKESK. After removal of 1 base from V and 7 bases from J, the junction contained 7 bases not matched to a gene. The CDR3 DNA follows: TGTGCCAGCAGCCAAGGCAGGGGACAGGGGTATAATGAGCAGTTCTTC. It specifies CASSQGRGQGYNEQFF.

CDR3 DNA sequence: TGCGCCAGCAGGCAGGGGCTAGGGAACACTGAAGCTTTCTTT. Translated, it gives CASRQGLGNTEAFF. V usage is TRBV4-3 and J usage is TRBJ1-1; possible D gene TRBD1, 6 bases. Germline CDR1 and CDR2: LGHNA and YSLEER. There are 14 residues in the CDR3. V lost 6 bases and J lost 1, with 12 bases in between.

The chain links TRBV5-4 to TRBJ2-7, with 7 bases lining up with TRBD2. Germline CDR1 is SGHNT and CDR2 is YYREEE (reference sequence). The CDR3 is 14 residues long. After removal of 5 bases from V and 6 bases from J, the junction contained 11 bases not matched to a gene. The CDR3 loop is CASSPWSRESEQYF. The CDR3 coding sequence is TGTGCCAGCAGTCCCTGGTCGCGGGAGTCCGAGCAGTACTTC.

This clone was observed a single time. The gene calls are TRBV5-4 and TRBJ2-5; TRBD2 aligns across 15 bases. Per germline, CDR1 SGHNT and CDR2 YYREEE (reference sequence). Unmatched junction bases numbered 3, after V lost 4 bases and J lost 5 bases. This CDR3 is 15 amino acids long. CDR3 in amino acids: CASSRGLAGGETQYF. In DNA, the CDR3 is TGTGCCAGCAGCCGGGGACTAGCGGGAGGTGAGACCCAGTACTTC.

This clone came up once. CDR3: CASSLGAQGALAKNIQYF. In nucleotides, the CDR3 is TGTGCCAGCAGTTTAGGAGCGCAGGGCGCTCTAGCCAAAAACATTCAGTACTTC. The chain employs TRBV28 and TRBJ2-4; D is possibly TRBD1 (5 bases). This CDR3 region has 18 residues. The V and J ends lost 2 bases and 0 bases respectively, with 17 bases between them. Germline-derived CDR1 and CDR2 are MDHEN and SYDVKM. Complete variable domain (other parts from reference TRBV28 and TRBJ2-4): DVKVTQSSRYLVKRTGEKVFLECVQDMDHENMFWYRQDPGLGLRLIYFSYDVKMKEKGDIPEGYSVSREKKERFSLILESASTNQTSMYLCASSLGAQGALAKNIQYFGAGTRLSVL.

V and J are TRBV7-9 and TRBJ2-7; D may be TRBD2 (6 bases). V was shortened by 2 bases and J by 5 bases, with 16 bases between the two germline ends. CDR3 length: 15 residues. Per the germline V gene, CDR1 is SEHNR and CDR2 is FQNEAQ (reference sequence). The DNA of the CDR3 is TGTGCCAGCAGCTTATCGGGACTGGGGGTTGACGAGCAGTACTTC. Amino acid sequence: CASSLSGLGVDEQYF.

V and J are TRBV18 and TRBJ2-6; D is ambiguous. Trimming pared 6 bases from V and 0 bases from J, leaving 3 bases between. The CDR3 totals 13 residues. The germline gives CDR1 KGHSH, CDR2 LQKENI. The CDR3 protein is CASSISGANVLTF. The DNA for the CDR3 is TGTGCCAGCTCCATCTCTGGGGCCAACGTCCTGACTTTC.